This T cell receptor (beta chain) was sequenced during a study of T cell responses to AZD1222 COVID-19 vaccine (dated by TCRdb to the early 2020s). With respect to the entire study: TCR sequencing was performed for 230 to 250 trial participants, of whom roughly 200 were given two doses of AZD1222 and approximately 25 were given two doses of MenACWY control vaccine. Trial participants were enrolled by age into 18-55, 56-69 and 70-plus year subgroups, with 148, 28 and 57 TCR-sequenced participants respectively.

The research as a whole found: Conclusions about previously exposed vaccinees are limited, since just 5 to 7 AZD1222 recipients were seropositive for SARS-CoV-2 at baseline. Spike-specific TCR breadth and depth rose significantly after two AZD1222 doses compared with day 0 and with MenACWY recipients. The 56-69-year group was small, and its depth increase did not reach significance, likely because of low power. Because no day 14 peak-response samples were available, the repertoires could be characterized only after the peak T cell response. Vaccine-associated CD4 TCRs spanned the whole spike protein, with dominant responses in regions 160-218 and 743-854. Participants were mostly white British and included more females than males, and it was suggested by the authors that clonal diversity may have been underestimated. Epitopes outside the regions mutated in the B.1.351 and B.1.1.7 variants were reportedly recognized by nearly half of the unique spike-specific TCRs.

Taken with the paper, the label for time point translates to: about 28 days (+/-7) after the second vaccine dose. AZD1222 recipients whose second dose came at about 4 weeks and those whose second dose came at about 12 weeks were combined into one group, since spike-specific TCR depth and breadth did not differ between the two schedules. Vaccinee samples were obtained from the UK trials COV001 and COV002, which included a single-blind randomized controlled phase 2/3 trial of AZD1222 (ChAdOx1 nCoV-19) in healthy adults. Trial participant PBMC samples were collected at day 0 and day 28 after the second dose for TCRbeta chain sequencing. As for this clone: The target of this receptor is not known. No clone much larger than this one lies a single base away; base qualities are absent.

The CDR3 regions of human TCRbeta chains were analyzed by immunosequencing. The authors processed their data as follows. Repertoire TCRs were checked for matches against a reference library of SARS-CoV-2-specific TCRs that had been generated using the MIRA antigen-specificity platform. Breadth meant the fraction of unique TCRs that were SARS-CoV-2-associated, whereas depth meant the fraction of total T cells that were SARS-CoV-2-associated. Using the MIRA data, each spike-specific TCR was assigned both to the spike region to which the TCR was reactive and to a CD4 or CD8 class. Log10-transformed breadth and depth values were compared by one-way ANOVA with Sidak's multiple comparisons tests. TCRdb retrieved this table from immuneACCESS and kept in-frame rearrangements only. Not all clones are present; in checked studies, unresolved V genes account for under half, and no reason is known for the remainder. The V and J calls and clone size were taken over from that table, and D and trimming were inferred from the DNA. The sample includes 70,000 to 95,000 clones, with under 95% observed a single time. Roughly 8% of the sample lies in the top ten.

This sample comprised peripheral blood, obtained 28 days after the second AZD1222 dose. The TCR was taken from an adult who received the AZD1222 COVID-19 vaccine.

The CDR3 loop reads CASSPLASLNNEQFF. The nucleotides read TGCGCCAGCAGCCCCCTAGCGAGCCTCAACAATGAGCAGTTCTTC. The chain couples TRBV5-1 to TRBJ2-1; a weak D assignment points to TRBD2 (6 bases agree). Including the terminal cysteine and phenylalanine, the CDR3 comprises 15 residues. The sequence is cut down to CDR3 DNA, 45 bases in frame from base 1. Sequences SGHRS (CDR1) and YFSETQ (CDR2) are obtained from the germline V gene. Between the V and J ends, shortened by 4 bases and 5 bases respectively, the junction contains 16 bases. When the CDR3 is completed using the reference TRBV5-1 and TRBJ2-1 genes on either side, the full variable domain is KAGVTQTPRYLIKTRGQQVTLSCSPISGHRSVSWYQQTPGQGLQFLFEYFSETQRNKGNFPGRFSGRQFSNSRSEMNVSTLELGDSALYLCASSPLASLNNEQFFGPGTRLTVL.